The 16 T cell receptor beta chains in this list originate from one sample, sequenced in a study of blood T cells in healthy people across ages. A J-beta primer mix and a sample-barcoded 5' primer were used in a second PCR of about 7 to 12 cycles. Using its own MiXCR run on the 5' RACE reads, TCRdb lists one record per CDR3 protein. The sample contains around 800,000 distinct CDR3 sequences, 40% to 65% of which appear only once. The sample taken for sequencing was blood. The receptors stem from an elderly man in good health.

J is TRBJ1-1 and V is TRBV29-1; D not certain. Germline CDR1 reads SQVTM; CDR2 reads ANQGSEA. This CDR3 is built from 11 residues. Trimming left V 5 bases short and J 4 bases short, with 8 bases between. CDR3 loop: CSVIGSTEAFF. For the CDR3, the DNA is TGCAGCGTTATCGGTAGCACTGAAGCTTTCTTT.

In its sample, this clonotype was seen once. The rearrangement links TRBV19 to TRBJ2-2; 7 bases align to TRBD2. Germline lookup yields CDR1 LNHDA and CDR2 SQIVND (reference sequence). CDR3 length: 15 amino acids. V trimming: 6 bases; J trimming: 1 base; junction bases outside the gene matches: 5. The CDR3 region is CASRITGGNTGELFF. The DNA for the CDR3 is TGTGCCAGTAGAATTACGGGAGGGAACACCGGGGAGCTGTTTTTT.

The chain carries TRBV7-2 and TRBJ2-7; D gene ambiguous. The V end lost 1 base, the J end lost 0 bases, and 7 bases lay between the germline ends. The CDR3 is 14 amino acids. Germline V lookup: CDR1 SGHTA, CDR2 FQGNSA. CDR3 sequence reads: CASSLEWSSYEQYF. The CDR3, as DNA: TGTGCCAGCAGCTTAGAATGGTCCTCCTACGAGCAGTACTTC.

The chain joins TRBV2 to TRBJ2-3; 9 bases line up with TRBD2. There are 16 residues in the CDR3. V was clipped by 8 bases and J by 0 bases; unmatched bases: 9. Germline-derived CDR1 and CDR2 are SNHLY and FYNNEI. CDR3 bases: TGTGCCAGCGAACGCGGGAGGGCTACTAGCACAGATACGCAGTATTTT. Translation: CASERGRATSTDTQYF. Based on the CDR3 plus reference TRBV2 and TRBJ2-3, the full variable domain is EPEVTQTPSHQVTQMGQEVILRCVPISNHLYFYWYRQILGQKVEFLVSFYNNEISEKSEIFDDQFSVERPDGSNFTLKIRSTKLEDSAMYFCASERGRATSTDTQYFGPGTRLTVL.

The sample holds a few counts of this clonotype. The rearrangement uses TRBV12-3 or TRBV12-4 and TRBJ2-7, with D perhaps TRBD1 (5 bases). The CDR3 spans 14 residues. Trimming cost V 6 bases and J 3 bases, with 15 bases left between them. DNA of the CDR3: TGTGCCAGCAGCTTCAGGGATTCGGACTACGAGCAGTACTTC. It codes for CASSFRDSDYEQYF.

V is TRBV6-5 and J is TRBJ1-4; D is uncertain. The CDR3 loop spans 14 amino acids. The V and J ends lost 2 bases and 1 base respectively, with 5 bases between them. Germline V gives CDR1 MNHEY, CDR2 SVGAGI. The CDR3 loop reads CASSYRETNEKLFF. DNA for the CDR3: TGTGCCAGCAGTTACAGAGAAACTAATGAAAAACTGTTTTTT.

The rearrangement joins TRBV20-1 to TRBJ2-7, with D possibly matching TRBD2 (5 bases). CDR1 and CDR2 from the germline V gene are DFQATT and SNEGSKA (reference sequence). Trimming removed 1 base at V and 2 bases at J, with 12 bases between. The CDR3 is 14 residues long. CDR3 in DNA: TGCAGTGCTAGAGGCGAGCGGAGCCCCTACGAGCAGTACTTC. Its translation: CSARGERSPYEQYF.

The chain joins TRBV10-3 to TRBJ2-7; D gene unclear. Trimming removed 5 bases from V and 7 bases from J, with 15 bases in between. Germline lookup yields CDR1 ENHRY and CDR2 SYGVKD. This CDR3 is 13 amino acids long. The CDR3 here is CAISPLPGWEQYF. In DNA, the CDR3 is TGTGCCATCAGTCCTCTCCCGGGCTGGGAGCAGTACTTC.

The table lists this clonotype with a few counts. The J gene is TRBJ1-2, the V gene TRBV6-6; 9 bases map to TRBD1. The J segment lost 8 bases and the V segment lost 6 bases, leaving 10 bases of the junction unmatched. Germline loops: CDR1 MNHNY, CDR2 SVGAGI (reference sequence). The CDR3 consists of 14 residues. CDR3 region: CASSGGQGMSGYTF. CDR3 bases: TGTGCCAGCAGCGGGGGACAGGGAATGAGCGGCTACACCTTC.

This clonotype came up a few times. The CDR3 loop reads CSASGSEDQPQHF. For the CDR3, the DNA is TGCAGTGCTAGTGGGTCGGAAGATCAGCCCCAGCATTTT. The J gene is TRBJ1-5, the V gene TRBV20-1; D gene unclear. The CDR3 covers 13 residues. Germline loops: CDR1 DFQATT, CDR2 SNEGSKA (reference sequence). Between the trimmed V and J ends, which lost 3 bases and 5 bases, there was a span of 11 bases.

The V and J genes are TRBV9 and TRBJ1-2; D is unresolved. The CDR3 spans 11 residues. Germline CDR1 reads SGDLS; CDR2 reads YYNGEE. V was pared by 4 bases and J by 10 bases, with 11 bases between. In DNA form, the CDR3 reads TGTGCCAGCAGCCCTCTTAGGGACTACACCTTC. This translates into CASSPLRDYTF.

The CDR3: CSVPRGRQETQYF. CDR3 nucleotides: TGCAGCGTCCCCCGGGGCAGACAAGAGACCCAGTACTTC. The rearrangement joins TRBV29-1 to TRBJ2-5; TRBD1 or TRBD2 may be the D gene (5 bases each). The germline V gene has CDR1 SQVTM and CDR2 ANQGSEA. The CDR3 runs to 13 residues. V lost 6 bases and J lost 2, with 13 bases in between.

The sample holds a few counts of this clonotype. The chain joins TRBV29-1 to TRBJ2-7; 8 nucleotides line up with TRBD2. Germline V gene sequence: CDR1 SQVTM, CDR2 ANQGSEA. The CDR3 extends over 12 amino acids. The ends lost 5 bases at V and 6 bases at J; junction bases unmatched: 6. The CDR3 nucleotides are TGCAGCGTTCTTCCGGGACTAGGCGAGCAGTACTTC. Its protein product is CSVLPGLGEQYF.

The chain is built from TRBV20-1 and TRBJ2-7, with 7 bases matching TRBD1. Germline values: CDR1 DFQATT, CDR2 SNEGSKA (reference sequence). This CDR3 is built from 14 residues. V shed 4 bases and J 3 bases; nucleotides not matched to a gene: 9. As DNA, the CDR3 is TGCAGTGCTAAAGCGCCGGGACAGTACTACGAGCAGTACTTC. As protein: CSAKAPGQYYEQYF.

The V gene is TRBV20-1, the J gene TRBJ2-5, with D unresolved. Germline values: CDR1 DFQATT, CDR2 SNEGSKA (reference sequence). V was trimmed by 6 bases and J by 11 bases, leaving 19 bases between them. This CDR3 is 12 amino acids long. The chain's CDR3 is CSAHRSHPRQYF. CDR3 DNA: TGCAGTGCCCATCGGAGCCACCCCAGGCAGTACTTC.

The chain has TRBV14 and TRBJ1-4, with D hard to call. The germline gives CDR1 SGHDN, CDR2 FVKESK. The V gene lost 2 bases and the J gene lost 0 bases, with 7 bases spanning the gap. The CDR3 consists of 15 residues. In DNA form, the CDR3 reads TGTGCCAGCAGCCAACCGGGAGCAACTAATGAAAAACTGTTTTTT. Amino acids: CASSQPGATNEKLFF. Looking up the rest from reference TRBV14 and TRBJ1-4 gives the full variable domain: EAGVTQFPSHSVIEKGQTVTLRCDPISGHDNLYWYRRVMGKEIKFLLHFVKESKQDESGMPNNRFLAERTGGTYSTLKVQPAELEDSGVYFCASSQPGATNEKLFFGSGTQLSVL.